This TCR beta chain was sequenced in a study of cytomegalovirus exposure and HLA in healthy donors. Study findings and constraints: Rates of TCR association differed by HLA locus in a later analysis, with DRB1 highest and HLA-C lowest. Earlier analysis found most TCR beta V segments productive about 87% or about 30% of the time. Later genetic work tied a missense DCLRE1C variant to beta-chain V and J trimming. Reported results showed that the classifier diagnosed cytomegalovirus status with high specificity and sensitivity.

Vbeta (60) and Jbeta (13) primers were used in the PCR. Sequencing used immunoSEQ multiplex PCR; TCRdb keeps in-frame clones, though not all of them. The sample lists around 67,000 clones, approximately 78% occurring once. This clone was recorded only once. Its specificity is unknown. V gave up 3 bases and J gave up 4 bases; unmatched junction bases: 4. Germline V gene sequence: CDR1 SQVTM, CDR2 ANQGSEA. There are 16 residues in the CDR3. The sequence derives from a man younger than 35 in good health and CMV-seropositive. The source material was PBMCs. This sequence joins TRBV29-1 and TRBJ2-1; TRBD2 aligns across 15 bases. In DNA, the CDR3 is TGCAGCGTTGAGCCGGGACTAGCGGGGGGATACAATGAGCAGTTCTTC. Translated, it gives CSVEPGLAGGYNEQFF.